This T cell receptor beta chain was retrieved from a study of blood T cell repertoires in COVID-19. Study summary: Samples of COVID-19 (acute and convalescent) were obtained from the United States, Italy and Spain. PBMCs, B-cell-depleted T cells, or T cells were the source of the cDNA or gDNA that made up the material.

The V segment lost 3 bases and the J segment 8 bases; nucleotides outside the gene matches: 2. Germline loops: CDR1 KGHSH, CDR2 LQKENI. This CDR3 is built from 14 residues. The data were produced by immunoSEQ multiplex PCR, yet TCRdb's version contains in-frame clones alone and is incomplete. This sample carries approximately 290,000 clones, 65% to 85% of them seen once, and the ten largest clones take approximately 14%. This clone occurred a few times. The rearrangement joins TRBV18 to TRBJ1-6; 9 bases agree with TRBD1. This TCR came from a person between 65 and 79 years old with COVID-19, enrolled during active disease. Sequencing was carried out using peripheral blood. The CDR3 nucleotides are TGTGCCAGCTCACCGGGACAGGGAGATTCACCCCTCCACTTT. Translated, it gives CASSPGQGDSPLHF.